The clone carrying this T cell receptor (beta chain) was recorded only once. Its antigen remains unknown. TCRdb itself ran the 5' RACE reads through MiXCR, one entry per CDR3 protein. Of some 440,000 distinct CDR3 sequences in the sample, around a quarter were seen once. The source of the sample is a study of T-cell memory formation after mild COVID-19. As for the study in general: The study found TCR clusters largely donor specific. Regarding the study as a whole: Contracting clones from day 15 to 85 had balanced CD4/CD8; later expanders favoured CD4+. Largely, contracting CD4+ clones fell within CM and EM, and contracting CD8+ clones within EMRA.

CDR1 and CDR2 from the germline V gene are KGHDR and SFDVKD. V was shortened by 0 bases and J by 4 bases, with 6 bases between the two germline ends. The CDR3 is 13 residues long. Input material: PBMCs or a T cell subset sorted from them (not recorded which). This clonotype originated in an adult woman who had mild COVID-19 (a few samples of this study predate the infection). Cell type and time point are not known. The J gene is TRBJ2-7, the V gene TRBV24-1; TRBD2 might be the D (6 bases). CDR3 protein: CATSDLRGYEQYF. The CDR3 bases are TGTGCCACCAGTGATTTGCGGGGGTACGAGCAGTACTTC.